This record looks at one T cell receptor beta chain sequence and its context. The sample holds a few counts of this clone. The antigen this receptor binds is unknown. Base qualities are missing; no much larger clone stands one base away. Collaborating institutions collected whole blood in K2EDTA tubes following their own protocols. Collaborator samples were shipped for TCRbeta analysis as frozen whole blood, isolated PBMCs, or DNA extracted from either sample type. The sample belongs to a study of blood T cell repertoires in COVID-19 (dated by TCRdb to the early 2020s). Concerning the study at large: Samples covering the acute and convalescent phases of COVID-19 were provided by collaborators in the United States, Italy and Spain. Deeply sampled blood TCRbeta repertoires from subjects exposed to, actively infected with, or recovered from COVID-19 were included in the dataset. Nearly every sample came with metadata listing a de-identified subject ID, COVID-19 status, age in years and sex. The samples were drawn from two sources: the first 160 participants of the ongoing ImmuneRACE study, and 1,000 to 1,500 subjects contributed by 6 global collaborators. The prospective study material was composed of cDNA or gDNA derived from T cells, B-cell-depleted T cells, or PBMCs. Where HLA class I and class II types were available, the types were taken from metadata supplied by the sample provider, not from assay-based typing. The repertoires were released in a freely available public database meant as a resource for research on the immune response to SARS-CoV-2.

CDR1 and CDR2, per the germline V gene, are SGHTA and FQGNSA. V sheds 2 bases and J sheds 4 bases, leaving 6 bases between their ends. The CDR3 numbers 12 residues from cysteine through phenylalanine. CDR3 DNA only is kept here, 36 bases in frame from base 1. TCRbeta CDR3 regions were amplified from genomic DNA by means of the immunoSEQ Assay, a bias-controlled multiplex PCR. In the authors' own workflow: The number of nucleated cells in each sample was estimated from the amplification of reference gene primers within the assay. To quantify the absolute abundance of each unique TCRbeta CDR3 rearrangement, sequence reads were collapsed and filtered. For each sample, productive Simpson clonality was calculated as the square root of Simpson's diversity index across productive rearrangements. Drawn from immuneACCESS, this table holds only the in-frame rearrangements with V and J called that TCRdb kept. Clones are partly lost; checked studies trace under half to an unresolved V gene and leave the rest unexplained. V and J calls and clone size are as listed in that table; D and trimming were resolved from the DNA. For this sample there are over 250,000 clones; roughly 77% appear just once. 2.5% to 4% of the sample goes to the ten largest clones.

General study outcomes and caveats: The amount of clinical and demographic metadata varied by source and participant and was provided uncurated.

The TCR originated in a woman older than 75 with acute or convalescent COVID-19. The chain joins TRBV7-2 to TRBJ2-7; a tentative D call is TRBD1 (5 bases match). The sequencing input was peripheral blood. The DNA sequence is given as TGTGCCAGCAGCTTATCAGGGTACGAGCAGTACTTC. The translation is CASSLSGYEQYF. The CDR3 plus the reference TRBV7-2 and TRBJ2-7 genes for the other parts give the full variable domain: GAGVSQSPSNKVTEKGKDVELRCDPISGHTALYWYRQSLGQGLEFLIYFQGNSAPDKSGLPSDRFSAERTGGSVSTLTIQRTQQEDSAVYLCASSLSGYEQYFGPGTRLTVT.